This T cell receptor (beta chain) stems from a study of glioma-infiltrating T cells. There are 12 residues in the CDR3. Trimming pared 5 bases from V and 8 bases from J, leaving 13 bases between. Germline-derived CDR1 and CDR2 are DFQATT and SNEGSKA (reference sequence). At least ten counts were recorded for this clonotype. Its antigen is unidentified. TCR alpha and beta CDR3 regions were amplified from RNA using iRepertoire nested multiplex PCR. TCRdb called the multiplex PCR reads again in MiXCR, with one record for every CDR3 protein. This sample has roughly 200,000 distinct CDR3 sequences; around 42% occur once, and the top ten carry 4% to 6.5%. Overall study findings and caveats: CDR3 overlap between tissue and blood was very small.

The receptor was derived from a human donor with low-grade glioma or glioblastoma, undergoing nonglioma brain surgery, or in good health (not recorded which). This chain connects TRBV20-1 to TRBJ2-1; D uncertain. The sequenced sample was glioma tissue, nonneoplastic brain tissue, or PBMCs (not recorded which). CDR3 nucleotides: TGCAGTGCTTCGCCTCCCGTGGATGAGCAGTTCTTC. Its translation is CSASPPVDEQFF.